Listed below are T cell receptor beta chains from one sample, sequenced in a study of OX40 agonist ivuxolimab in advanced cancers. The repertoire was sequenced with immunoSEQ multiplex PCR; TCRdb's copy has only in-frame clones and lacks some. The data show about 58,000 clones, with 75% to 90% seen just once and approximately 3.1% held by the top ten. Specimen: CD4+ or CD8+ T cells sorted from blood, collected in a trial of the OX40 agonist ivuxolimab. Receptors originate from an adult with an advanced solid tumor such as melanoma, head and neck, liver or kidney cancer. Each CDR3 is given with its conserved first and last residue. D genes are given only for firm matches. The size field is filled for only some rows; it gives once, few, many or a size class.

clone size	J gene	V gene	D gene	CDR3 DNA	CDR3 protein
-	TRBJ2-7	TRBV7-3	-	TGTGCCAGCAGCTTAACCAGGGGCCACGAGCAGTACTTC	CASSLTRGHEQYF
-	TRBJ2-3	TRBV4-3	TRBD2	TGCGCCAGCAGCTTCGCCGGGGGGGACACAGATACGCAGTATTTT	CASSFAGGDTDTQYF
-	TRBJ1-1	TRBV11-1	-	TGTGCCAGCAGCAACAATAGACAGAGCACTGAAGCTTTCTTT	CASSNNRQSTEAFF
-	TRBJ2-1	TRBV6-6	TRBD2	TGTGCCAGCAATTTAGCGGGGGGACTTGGGGAGCAGTTCTTC	CASNLAGGLGEQFF
-	TRBJ2-5	TRBV7-7	-	TGTGCTAGCAGCCTAGACGGGCAAGAGACCCAGTACTTC	CASSLDGQETQYF
-	TRBJ1-5	TRBV6-6	-	TGTGCCAGCAGATCACAGGGTAGCCCCAATCAGCCCCAGCATTTT	CASRSQGSPNQPQHF
-	TRBJ1-1	TRBV5-5	-	TGTGCCAGCAGCTTCGGGGGGCCCACTGAAGCTTTCTTT	CASSFGGPTEAFF
-	TRBJ2-3	TRBV4-1	-	TGCGCCAGCAGCCAAGCCCAGGGCACAGATACGCAGTATTTT	CASSQAQGTDTQYF
-	TRBJ2-7	TRBV12-5	-	TGTGCTAGTGGTTTGGGCCCTTCCTACGAGCAGTACTTC	CASGLGPSYEQYF
many	TRBJ1-6	TRBV6-1	-	TGTGCCAGCTGTAGAGGGGGGGTTCCTAATTCACCCCTCCACTTT	CASCRGGVPNSPLHF
few	TRBJ2-5	TRBV7-2	-	TGTGCCAGCACCAGGGACCAAGGAGAGACCCAGTACTTC	CASTRDQGETQYF
once	TRBJ2-3	TRBV2	-	TGTGCCAGCAGTGACAACACAGATACGCAGTATTTT	CASSDNTDTQYF
-	TRBJ1-1	TRBV19	TRBD1	TGTGCCAGCCGACCCCTACAGGGGGGGGACACTGAAGCTTTCTTT	CASRPLQGGDTEAFF
once	TRBJ2-3	TRBV7-9	-	TGTGCCAGCAGCTTAGCGGGGACCACCACAGATACGCAGTATTTT	CASSLAGTTTDTQYF
-	TRBJ1-1	TRBV6-6	-	TGTGCCAGCAGAGAACAGGGAGGTGCTTTCTTT	CASREQGGAFF
-	TRBJ2-5	TRBV5-1	TRBD1	TGCGCCAGCAGCCCAGCGGACAGGGCAATTGTGGAGACCCAGTACTTC	CASSPADRAIVETQYF
-	TRBJ1-6	TRBV7-8	TRBD1	TGTGCCAGCAGCTTGAGACAGGGGAGTAATTCACCCCTCCACTTT	CASSLRQGSNSPLHF
once	TRBJ2-7	TRBV5-1	-	TGCGCCAGCAGTTCCGTAGCGGCCCGAGGCTACGAGCAGTACTTC	CASSSVAARGYEQYF
-	TRBJ2-7	TRBV7-9	TRBD1	TGTGCCAGCAGCTCCAGGGGGCCGCAGTACTTC	CASSSRGPQYF
-	TRBJ1-5	TRBV7-3	TRBD1	TGTGCCAGCGCCCGACAGGGTGATCAGCCCCAGCATTTT	CASARQGDQPQHF
-	TRBJ2-5	TRBV10-3	-	TGTGCCATCAGTAGGGCCCCACAAGAGACCCAGTACTTC	CAISRAPQETQYF
-	TRBJ1-2	TRBV5-1	-	TGCGCCAGCAGCTGGGGCTTCAACTATGGCTACACCTTC	CASSWGFNYGYTF